This entry concerns a single T cell receptor (beta chain). Antigen unknown. Only in-frame clones appear in the TCRdb table, and some are missing; sequencing was by immunoSEQ multiplex PCR. The table lists about 320,000 clones, more than 75% of them singletons. Germline CDR1 is MDHEN and CDR2 is SYDVKM. The CDR3 spans 15 residues. The J segment lost 2 bases and the V segment lost 6 bases, leaving 10 bases of the junction unmatched. CD8 memory cells included CD45RO+ cells plus CCR7-negative CD45RA+ TemRA cells. This record belongs to a study of shared clonotypes between healthy human individuals. Study findings and constraints: As a rule, naive subsets had a larger estimated richness than memory subsets.

The chain recombines TRBV28 with TRBJ2-7, with 7 bases fitting TRBD1. Material for sequencing was memory CD8+ T cells sorted from blood. The subset: CD45RO+ cells pooled with CCR7-negative TemRA cells. The TCR was taken from a man younger than 30 in good health. The CDR3 region is CASRYPGTATYEQYF. The CDR3 coding sequence is TGTGCCAGCAGATATCCCGGGACAGCGACCTACGAGCAGTACTTC.